A single sample is the source of the 17 T cell receptor beta chains below, sequenced in a study of blood T cell repertoires in COVID-19. Method: immunoSEQ multiplex PCR; TCRdb's copy keeps in-frame clones and lacks some. The sample records 150,000 or so clones, over 75% being singletons. The material sequenced was PBMCs or T cells enriched from blood (not recorded which). These receptors were collected from a man in his forties who had recovered from COVID-19.

The rearrangement uses TRBV24-1 and TRBJ2-3, with a tentative D call TRBD1 (6 bases). Germline lookup yields CDR1 KGHDR and CDR2 SFDVKD. The CDR3 covers 13 residues. Deletions cut 2 bases from V and 4 bases from J, with 6 bases between. The CDR3 spells CATSDSGADTQYF. The CDR3 bases are TGTGCCACCAGTGATTCAGGGGCAGATACGCAGTATTTT.

J is TRBJ2-7 and V is TRBV7-8; 11 bases are shared with TRBD1. Germline trimming cut 5 bases from V and 3 bases from J; bases unmatched to any gene: 6. Germline values: CDR1 SGHVS, CDR2 FQNEAQ. The CDR3 sequence is 15 residues long. In nucleotides, the CDR3 is TGTGCCAGCAGCAATCGGGACAGGGGGATCTACGAGCAGTACTTC. Translated, it gives CASSNRDRGIYEQYF. The full variable domain, in which reference TRBV7-8 and TRBJ2-7 provide the parts outside the CDR3, is GAGVSQSPRYKVAKRGQDVALRCDPISGHVSLFWYQQALGQGPEFLTYFQNEAQLDKSGLPSDRFFAERPEGSVSTLKIQRTQQEDSAVYLCASSNRDRGIYEQYFGPGTRLTVT.

The chain joins TRBV7-2 to TRBJ2-3; TRBD1 matches at 7 bases. The germline V gene has CDR1 SGHTA and CDR2 FQGNSA. V lost 1 base and J lost 9; bases outside the gene matches: 7. This CDR3 has 14 residues. CDR3 sequence reads: CASSLENRGPTQYF. In DNA form, the CDR3 reads TGTGCCAGCAGCTTAGAGAACAGGGGTCCGACGCAGTATTTT.

The chain is built from TRBV19 and TRBJ1-2, with 9 bases that match TRBD1. Germline V CDR1 and CDR2: LNHDA, SQIVND (reference sequence). The CDR3 consists of 15 residues. Trimming cost V 3 bases and J 2 bases; bases outside gene matches: 4. Here the CDR3 DNA reads TGTGCCAGTAGTATGGGGACAGGGAAGAACTATGGCTACACCTTC. Protein: CASSMGTGKNYGYTF.

This rearrangement joins TRBV6-1 to TRBJ1-6, with 7 bases fitting TRBD1. The germline V gene has CDR1 MNHNS and CDR2 SASEGT. The ends lost 3 bases at V and 6 bases at J; junction bases unmatched: 5. The CDR3 is made up of 15 amino acids. The CDR3 DNA follows: TGTGCCAGCAGTGATTCCCAGGGGGTTAATTCACCCCTCCACTTT. It specifies CASSDSQGVNSPLHF.

The chain carries TRBV4-1 and TRBJ1-1; D call uncertain. Trimming left V 1 base short and J 1 base short, with 13 bases between. The germline CDR1 and CDR2 sequences are MGHRA and YSYEKL. The CDR3 totals 16 residues. CDR3 DNA: TGCGCCAGCAGCCAAGCCGGCGGCATTTCGAACACTGAAGCTTTCTTT. Translated: CASSQAGGISNTEAFF.

The chain combines TRBV10-3 with TRBJ1-6; D possibly corresponds to TRBD1 (6 bases). Looked up from germline, CDR1 is ENHRY and CDR2 is SYGVKD. The germline V and J ends were trimmed by 5 bases and 6 bases, with 23 bases remaining between them. The CDR3 consists of 18 residues. DNA for the CDR3: TGTGCCATCAGTAAAAAACCTGAAGGGGGGGGTGGTAATTCACCCCTCCACTTT. Encoded protein: CAISKKPEGGGGNSPLHF.

The rearrangement links TRBV5-4 to TRBJ1-2; 12 bases are shared with TRBD1. V lost 0 bases, J lost 6 bases, and 6 bases stayed unmatched. Germline lookup yields CDR1 SGHNT and CDR2 YYREEE (reference sequence). CDR3 length: 16 residues. Here the CDR3 reads CASSLVRDRGRNGYTF. The DNA of the CDR3 is TGTGCCAGCAGCTTGGTGAGGGACAGGGGGCGGAATGGCTACACCTTC. Filled out from reference TRBV5-4 and TRBJ1-2, the complete variable domain reads ETGVTQSPTHLIKTRGQQVTLRCSSQSGHNTVSWYQQALGQGPQFIFQYYREEENGRGNFPPRFSGLQFPNYSSELNVNALELDDSALYLCASSLVRDRGRNGYTFGSGTRLTVV.

The chain combines TRBV7-9 with TRBJ1-1, with D possibly matching TRBD1 (6 bases). Germline CDR1 reads SEHNR; CDR2 reads FQNEAQ (reference sequence). This CDR3 contains 16 residues. V lost 6 bases and J 0 bases, leaving 17 bases between the germline ends. This CDR3 reads CASRLQGGRLNTEAFF. Written as DNA, the CDR3 is TGTGCCAGCAGACTACAGGGAGGGAGGTTGAACACTGAAGCTTTCTTT.

V usage is TRBV5-1 and J usage is TRBJ1-4; 9 nucleotides agree with TRBD1. The germline CDR1 and CDR2 sequences are SGHRS and YFSETQ. V shed 7 bases, J shed 8 bases, and the junction held 9 bases outside the gene matches. This CDR3 has 14 amino acids. CDR3 sequence (DNA): TGCGCCAGCTCCCCGGGACAGGGACGCGAAAAACTGTTTTTT. Translated: CASSPGQGREKLFF.

In this sample, this clone turned up a few times. The chain has TRBV7-8 and TRBJ1-3, with D unresolved. The V and J ends lost 4 bases and 4 bases respectively, with 8 bases between them. Germline loops: CDR1 SGHVS, CDR2 FQNEAQ. The CDR3 contains 13 residues. CDR3 region: CASSSLQGNTIYF. The CDR3 coding sequence is TGTGCCAGCAGCTCGCTACAGGGAAACACCATATATTTT.

The chain recombines TRBV5-6 with TRBJ1-2; D is undetermined. The CDR3 has 14 amino acids. V was pared by 0 bases and J by 5 bases, with 11 bases between. CDR1 and CDR2 from the germline V gene are SGHDT and YYEEEE. CDR3 in DNA: TGTGCCAGCAGCTTGGAACGCACAACATATGGCTACACCTTC. The encoded protein is CASSLERTTYGYTF.

The chain's CDR3 is CASSLESWRGGRETQYF. The CDR3 coding sequence is TGTGCCAGCAGCTTGGAGTCGTGGCGGGGGGGCCGGGAGACCCAGTACTTC. The chain joins TRBV5-8 to TRBJ2-5, with 9 nucleotides matching TRBD2. The CDR3 totals 17 residues. V was pared by 0 bases and J by 5 bases, with 11 bases of the junction left unmatched. Per the germline V gene, CDR1 is SGHTS and CDR2 is YDEGEE.

V and J are TRBV5-1 and TRBJ2-5, with 7 bases fitting TRBD1. With V trimmed by 4 bases and J by 3 bases, 21 bases remained unmatched. Germline CDR1 and CDR2: SGHRS and YFSETQ. The CDR3 contains 19 residues. The CDR3 sequence is CASSRGQSTSSEREETQYF. The DNA of the CDR3 is TGCGCCAGCAGCAGGGGACAGAGTACCTCCTCAGAGAGGGAAGAGACCCAGTACTTC.

The gene calls are TRBV30 and TRBJ1-4; 7 bases align to TRBD1. Germline-derived CDR1 and CDR2 are GTSNPN and SVGIG (reference sequence). V was clipped by 5 bases and J by 7 bases; unmatched bases: 7. There are 13 residues in the CDR3. CDR3 sequence: CAWETGAGEKLFF. The CDR3, as DNA: TGTGCCTGGGAAACAGGGGCGGGTGAAAAACTGTTTTTT.

The chain combines TRBV7-8 with TRBJ2-6, with 7 bases lining up with TRBD1. Germline CDR1 and CDR2: SGHVS and FQNEAQ. This CDR3 comprises 16 residues. V lost 2 bases, J lost 0 bases, and 1 base stayed unmatched. In nucleotides, the CDR3 is TGTGCCAGCAGCTTACACAGGGGCTCTGGGGCCAACGTCCTGACTTTC. Its translation is CASSLHRGSGANVLTF.

V is TRBV2 and J is TRBJ1-1; 8 bases map to TRBD1. The CDR3 is made up of 17 amino acids. V shed 7 bases and J 5 bases; nucleotides not matched to a gene: 18. The V gene's germline CDR1 is SNHLY and CDR2 FYNNEI. CDR3 protein: CASTHGARTGRGTEAFF. CDR3 nucleotide sequence: TGTGCCAGCACGCACGGGGCCCGGACAGGGCGAGGAACTGAAGCTTTCTTT.